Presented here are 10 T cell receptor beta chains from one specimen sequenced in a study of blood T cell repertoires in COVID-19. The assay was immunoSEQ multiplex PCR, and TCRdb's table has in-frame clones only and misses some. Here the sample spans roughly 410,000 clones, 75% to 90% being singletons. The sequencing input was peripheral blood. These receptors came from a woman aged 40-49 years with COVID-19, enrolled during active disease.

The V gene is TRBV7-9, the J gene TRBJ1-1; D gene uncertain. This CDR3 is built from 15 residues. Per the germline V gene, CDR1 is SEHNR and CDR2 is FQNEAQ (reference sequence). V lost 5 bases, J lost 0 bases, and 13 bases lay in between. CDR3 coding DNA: TGTGCCAGCAGCCCGACATTCTCCATGAACACTGAAGCTTTCTTT. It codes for CASSPTFSMNTEAFF.

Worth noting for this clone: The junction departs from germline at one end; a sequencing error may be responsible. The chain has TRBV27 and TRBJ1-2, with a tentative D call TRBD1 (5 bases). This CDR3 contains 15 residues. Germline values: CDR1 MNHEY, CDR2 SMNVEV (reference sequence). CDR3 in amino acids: CATSLSRAPHYGYTF. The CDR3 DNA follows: TGTGCCACCAGTTTAAGCAGGGCTCCTCACTATGGCTACACCTTC.

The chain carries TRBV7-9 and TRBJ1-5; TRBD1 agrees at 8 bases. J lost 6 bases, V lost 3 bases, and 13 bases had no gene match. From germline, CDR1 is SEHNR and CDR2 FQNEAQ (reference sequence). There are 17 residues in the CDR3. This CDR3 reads CASSFSSGGEGSQPQHF. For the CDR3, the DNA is TGTGCCAGCAGCTTTTCGTCAGGGGGCGAGGGCAGTCAGCCCCAGCATTTT.

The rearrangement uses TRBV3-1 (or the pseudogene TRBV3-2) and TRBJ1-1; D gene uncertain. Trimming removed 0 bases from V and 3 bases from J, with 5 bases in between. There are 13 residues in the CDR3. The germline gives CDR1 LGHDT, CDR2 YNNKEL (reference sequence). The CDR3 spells CASSQETYTEAFF. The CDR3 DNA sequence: TGTGCCAGCAGCCAAGAGACATACACTGAAGCTTTCTTT.

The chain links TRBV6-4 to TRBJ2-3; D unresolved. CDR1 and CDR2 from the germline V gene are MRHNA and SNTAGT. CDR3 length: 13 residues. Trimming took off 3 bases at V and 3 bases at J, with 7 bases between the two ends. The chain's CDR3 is CASSEKETDTQYF. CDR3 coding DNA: TGTGCCAGCAGTGAAAAGGAGACAGATACGCAGTATTTT.

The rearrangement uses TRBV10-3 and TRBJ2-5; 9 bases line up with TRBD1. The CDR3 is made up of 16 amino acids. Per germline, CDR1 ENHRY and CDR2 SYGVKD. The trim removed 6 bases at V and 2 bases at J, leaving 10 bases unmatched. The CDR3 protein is CAISLGTGLWQETQYF. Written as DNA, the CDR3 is TGTGCCATCAGCCTTGGGACAGGGTTGTGGCAAGAGACCCAGTACTTC.

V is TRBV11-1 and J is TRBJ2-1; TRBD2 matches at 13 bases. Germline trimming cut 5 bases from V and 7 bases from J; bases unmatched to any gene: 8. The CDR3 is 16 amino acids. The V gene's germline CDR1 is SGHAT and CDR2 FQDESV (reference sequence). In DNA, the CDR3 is TGTGCCAGCAGCCCATGGACTAGCGGGAGTACTAATGAGCAGTTCTTC. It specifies CASSPWTSGSTNEQFF.

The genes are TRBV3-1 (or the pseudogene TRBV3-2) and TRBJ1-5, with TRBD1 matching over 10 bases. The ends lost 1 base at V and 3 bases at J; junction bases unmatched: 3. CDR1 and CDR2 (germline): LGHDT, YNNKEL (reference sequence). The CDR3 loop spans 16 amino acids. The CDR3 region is CASSQGTGGYNQPQHF. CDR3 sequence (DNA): TGTGCCAGCAGCCAAGGGACAGGGGGATACAATCAGCCCCAGCATTTT.

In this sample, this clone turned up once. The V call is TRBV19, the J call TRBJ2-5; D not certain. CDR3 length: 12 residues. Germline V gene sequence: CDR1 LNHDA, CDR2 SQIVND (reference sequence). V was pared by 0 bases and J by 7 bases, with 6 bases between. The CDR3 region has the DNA TGTGCCAGTAGTATAGATGAGGTGACCCAGTACTTC. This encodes CASSIDEVTQYF.

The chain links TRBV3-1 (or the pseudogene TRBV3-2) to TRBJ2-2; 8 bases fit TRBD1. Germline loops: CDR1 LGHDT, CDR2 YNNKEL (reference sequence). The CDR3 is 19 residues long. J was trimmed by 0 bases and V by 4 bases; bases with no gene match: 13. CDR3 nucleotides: TGTGCCAGCAGCCCGCGGACAGGGTGGGTCCTCGCGAACACCGGGGAGCTGTTTTTT. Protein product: CASSPRTGWVLANTGELFF.